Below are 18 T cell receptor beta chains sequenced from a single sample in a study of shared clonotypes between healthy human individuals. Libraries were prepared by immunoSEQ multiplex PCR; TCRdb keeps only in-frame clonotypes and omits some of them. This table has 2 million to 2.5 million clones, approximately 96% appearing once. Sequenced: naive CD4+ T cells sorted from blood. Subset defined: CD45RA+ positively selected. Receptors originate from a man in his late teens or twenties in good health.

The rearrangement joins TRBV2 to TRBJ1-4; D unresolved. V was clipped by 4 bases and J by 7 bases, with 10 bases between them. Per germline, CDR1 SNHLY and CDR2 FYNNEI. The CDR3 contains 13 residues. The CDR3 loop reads CASSGRNGEKLFF. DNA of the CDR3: TGTGCCAGCAGTGGGCGAAATGGTGAAAAACTGTTTTTT.

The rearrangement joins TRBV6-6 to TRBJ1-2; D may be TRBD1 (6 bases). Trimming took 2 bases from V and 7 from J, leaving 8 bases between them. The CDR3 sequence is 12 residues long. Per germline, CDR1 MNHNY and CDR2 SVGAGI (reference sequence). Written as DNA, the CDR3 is TGTGCCAGCAGTTACGTACAGGGTGGCTACACCTTC. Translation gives CASSYVQGGYTF.

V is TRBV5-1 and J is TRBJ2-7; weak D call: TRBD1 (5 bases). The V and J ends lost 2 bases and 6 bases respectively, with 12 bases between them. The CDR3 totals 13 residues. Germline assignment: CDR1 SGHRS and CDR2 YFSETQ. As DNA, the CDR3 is TGCGCCAGCAGCTTTGCAGGGTTGGGCGAGCAGTACTTC. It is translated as CASSFAGLGEQYF.

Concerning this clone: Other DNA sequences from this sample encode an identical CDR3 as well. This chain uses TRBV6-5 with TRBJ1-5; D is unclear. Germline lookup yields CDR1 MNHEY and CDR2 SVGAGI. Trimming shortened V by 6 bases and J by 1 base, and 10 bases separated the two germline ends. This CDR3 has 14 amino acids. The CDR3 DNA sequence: TGTGCCAGCAGGCCCGACGGGAGCAATCAGCCCCAGCATTTT. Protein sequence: CASRPDGSNQPQHF.

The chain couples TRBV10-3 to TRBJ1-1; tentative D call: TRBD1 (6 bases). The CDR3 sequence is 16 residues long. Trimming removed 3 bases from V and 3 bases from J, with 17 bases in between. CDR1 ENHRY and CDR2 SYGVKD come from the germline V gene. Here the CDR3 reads CAISDPTQGRDTEAFF. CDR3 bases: TGTGCCATCAGTGATCCCACCCAGGGGCGAGACACTGAAGCTTTCTTT.

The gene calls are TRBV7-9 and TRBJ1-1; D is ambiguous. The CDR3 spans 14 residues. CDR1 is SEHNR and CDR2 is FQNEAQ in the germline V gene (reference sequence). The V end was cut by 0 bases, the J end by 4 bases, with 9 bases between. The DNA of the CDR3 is TGTGCCAGCAGCTTAGCCGAGTTGGTCACTGAAGCTTTCTTT. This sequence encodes CASSLAELVTEAFF.

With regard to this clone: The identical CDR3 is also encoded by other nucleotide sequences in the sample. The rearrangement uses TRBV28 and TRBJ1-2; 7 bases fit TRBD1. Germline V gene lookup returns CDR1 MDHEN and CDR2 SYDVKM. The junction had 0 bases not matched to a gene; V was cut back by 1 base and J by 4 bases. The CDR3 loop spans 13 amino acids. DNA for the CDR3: TGTGCCAGCAGTTTATCAGGGGGCTATGGCTACACCTTC. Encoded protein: CASSLSGGYGYTF.

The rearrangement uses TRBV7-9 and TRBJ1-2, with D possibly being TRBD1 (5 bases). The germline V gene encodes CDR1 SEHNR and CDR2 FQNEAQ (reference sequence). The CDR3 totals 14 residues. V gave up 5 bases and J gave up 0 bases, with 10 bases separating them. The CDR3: CASSAGGTNYGYTF. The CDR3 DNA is TGTGCCAGCAGCGCCGGGGGTACTAACTATGGCTACACCTTC.

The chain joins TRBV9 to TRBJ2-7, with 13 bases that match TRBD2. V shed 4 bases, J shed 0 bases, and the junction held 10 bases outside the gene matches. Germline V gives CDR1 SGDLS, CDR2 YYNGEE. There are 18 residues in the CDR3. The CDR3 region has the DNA TGTGCCAGCAGCCCCCGGACTAGCGGGAGCCTTAACTCCTACGAGCAGTACTTC. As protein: CASSPRTSGSLNSYEQYF.

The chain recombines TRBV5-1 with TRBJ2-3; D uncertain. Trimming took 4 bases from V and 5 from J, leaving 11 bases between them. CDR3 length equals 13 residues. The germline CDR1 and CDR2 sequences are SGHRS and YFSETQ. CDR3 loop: CASSRQVGDTQYF. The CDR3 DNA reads TGCGCCAGCAGCCGGCAAGTCGGAGATACGCAGTATTTT.

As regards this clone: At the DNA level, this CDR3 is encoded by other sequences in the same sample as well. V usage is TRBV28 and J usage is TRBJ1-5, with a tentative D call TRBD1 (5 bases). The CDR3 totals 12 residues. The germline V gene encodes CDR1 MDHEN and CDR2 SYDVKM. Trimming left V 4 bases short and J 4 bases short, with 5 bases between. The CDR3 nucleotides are TGTGCCAGCAGTTGGGGGAATCAGCCCCAGCATTTT. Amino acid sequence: CASSWGNQPQHF.

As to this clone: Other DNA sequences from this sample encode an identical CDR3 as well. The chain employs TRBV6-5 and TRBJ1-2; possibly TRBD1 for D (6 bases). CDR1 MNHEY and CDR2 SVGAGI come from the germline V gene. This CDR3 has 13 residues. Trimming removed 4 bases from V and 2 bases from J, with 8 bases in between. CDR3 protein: CASSSTGNYGYTF. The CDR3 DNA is TGTGCCAGCAGTTCCACAGGGAACTATGGCTACACCTTC.

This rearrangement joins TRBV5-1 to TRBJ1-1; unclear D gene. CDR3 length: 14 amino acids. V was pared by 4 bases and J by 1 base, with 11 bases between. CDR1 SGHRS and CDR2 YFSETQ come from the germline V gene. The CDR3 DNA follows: TGCGCCAGCAGCGTGCAGCAATCGAACACTGAAGCTTTCTTT. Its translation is CASSVQQSNTEAFF.

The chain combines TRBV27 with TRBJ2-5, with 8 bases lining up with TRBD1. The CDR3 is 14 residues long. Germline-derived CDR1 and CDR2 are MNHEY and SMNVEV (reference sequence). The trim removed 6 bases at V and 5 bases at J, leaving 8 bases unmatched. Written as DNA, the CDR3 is TGTGCCAGCAGCTCCAGGGGGCAGGGGGAGACCCAGTACTTC. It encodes CASSSRGQGETQYF.

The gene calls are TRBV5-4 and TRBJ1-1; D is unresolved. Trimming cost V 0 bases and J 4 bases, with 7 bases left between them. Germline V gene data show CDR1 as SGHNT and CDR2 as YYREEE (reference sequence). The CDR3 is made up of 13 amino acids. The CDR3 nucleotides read TGTGCCAGCAGCTTGGGACTGAGCACTGAAGCTTTCTTT. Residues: CASSLGLSTEAFF.

The CDR3 is CASSRLAGESYEQYF. CDR3 DNA sequence: TGTGCCAGCAGCCGACTAGCGGGGGAGTCCTACGAGCAGTACTTC. The rearrangement uses TRBV4-2 and TRBJ2-7, with 12 bases aligning to TRBD2. The CDR3 spans 15 residues. V shed 4 bases and J 1 base; nucleotides not matched to a gene: 2. Germline-derived CDR1 and CDR2 are LGHNA and YNFKEQ.

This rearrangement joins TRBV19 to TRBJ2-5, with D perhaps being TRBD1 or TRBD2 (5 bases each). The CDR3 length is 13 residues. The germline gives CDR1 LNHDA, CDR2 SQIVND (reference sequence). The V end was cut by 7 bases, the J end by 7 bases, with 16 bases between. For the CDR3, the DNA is TGTGCCAGTAATTCGGGGCCCCGGGGGACCCAGTACTTC. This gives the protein CASNSGPRGTQYF.

The CDR3 sequence: CASSSVTGHDYEQYF. For the CDR3, the DNA is TGTGCCAGCAGTTCGGTCACGGGACATGACTACGAGCAGTACTTC. The chain joins TRBV27 to TRBJ2-7, with D possibly being TRBD1 (6 bases). The CDR3 totals 15 residues. Trimming took 4 bases from V and 3 from J, leaving 16 bases between them. The V gene's germline CDR1 is MNHEY and CDR2 SMNVEV (reference sequence).